These 21 T cell receptor beta chains came from one sample sequenced in a study of shared clonotypes between healthy human individuals. TCRdb's table, derived via immunoSEQ multiplex PCR, lists solely in-frame clones and lacks some. This sample has more than 200,000 clones, with 60% to 70% found just once. The sequencing sample was made of memory CD4+ T cells sorted from blood. Subset denoted: CD45RA-negative fraction. The receptor source for this set is a man aged 30-40 years in good health.

This clone was observed a few times. The CDR3 spells CASFGGRVYEKLFF. CDR3 in DNA: TGTGCCAGCTTTGGGGGCAGGGTTTATGAAAAACTGTTTTTT. The V call is TRBV2, the J call TRBJ1-4; perhaps TRBD1 as D (6 bases). The germline CDR1 and CDR2 sequences are SNHLY and FYNNEI. V lost 8 bases to trimming and J lost 6 bases, with 16 bases between them. The CDR3 has 14 residues.

V gene TRBV5-4 combines with J gene TRBJ2-3; 7 nucleotides line up with TRBD2. Germline V CDR1 and CDR2: SGHNT, YYREEE (reference sequence). Trimming took 4 bases from V and 0 from J; bases not matched to a gene: 8. The CDR3 contains 16 residues. CDR3 sequence reads: CASSDQRGSSTDTQYF. The CDR3 coding sequence is TGTGCCAGCAGCGACCAGCGGGGATCTAGCACAGATACGCAGTATTTT.

V is TRBV5-1 and J is TRBJ2-1; TRBD1 agrees at 7 bases. J lost 5 bases, V lost 4 bases, and 6 bases had no gene match. Germline CDR1 and CDR2: SGHRS and YFSETQ. The CDR3 length is 14 residues. CDR3 residues: CASSPLGQDNEQFF. In DNA, the CDR3 is TGCGCCAGCAGCCCCCTCGGACAGGACAATGAGCAGTTCTTC.

This clone was counted only a few times. CDR3 coding DNA: TGTGCTAGTGGTTTGTGGGGGCGCATTGAGACCCAGTACTTC. This codes for CASGLWGRIETQYF. The V and J genes are TRBV12-5 and TRBJ2-5, with a possible D match to TRBD1 (6 bases). The CDR3 is 14 residues long. Between the trimmed V and J ends, which lost 2 bases and 5 bases, there was a span of 12 bases. The germline gives CDR1 LGHNT, CDR2 FRNRAP.

The CDR3 region has the DNA TGTGCCAGCAGCCAAGCCTCGGACAGGGGGTACTACAATGAGCAGTTCTTC. Translated: CASSQASDRGYYNEQFF. This chain joins TRBV14 and TRBJ2-1, with TRBD1 identical over 10 bases. Unmatched junction bases numbered 6, after V lost 1 base and J lost 3 bases. Germline V lookup: CDR1 SGHDN, CDR2 FVKESK. The CDR3 loop spans 17 amino acids.

In this sample, this clone turned up many times. The chain combines TRBV7-6 with TRBJ2-3, with D perhaps being TRBD1 or TRBD2 (5 bases each). This CDR3 has 13 residues. Germline CDR1 SGHVS, CDR2 FNYEAQ. Trimming stripped 8 bases from V and 4 bases from J, with 13 bases between. The DNA for the CDR3 is TGTGCCAGCCGAAAAGTGGGGGCAGATACGCAGTATTTT. Residues: CASRKVGADTQYF.

The CDR3, as DNA: TGTGCCAGCAGCCCCGGGGGTGGTGATGGTTCGGAGACCCAGTACTTC. This gives the protein CASSPGGGDGSETQYF. This chain uses TRBV5-4 with TRBJ2-5, with a tentative D call TRBD2 (6 bases). V gave up 4 bases and J gave up 5 bases, with 21 bases separating them. Germline lookup yields CDR1 SGHNT and CDR2 YYREEE (reference sequence). This CDR3 has 16 amino acids.

This clone was observed once. The J gene is TRBJ1-1, the V gene TRBV5-1; 8 positions agree with TRBD1. The germline gives CDR1 SGHRS, CDR2 YFSETQ. The V and J ends lost 0 bases and 7 bases, in that order; junction bases with no gene match: 8. CDR3 length equals 15 residues. In DNA form, the CDR3 reads TGCGCCAGCAGCTTGGGGCTGACAGGGGACTATGAAGCTTTCTTT. Translating gives CASSLGLTGDYEAFF. Complete variable domain (other parts from reference TRBV5-1 and TRBJ1-1): KAGVTQTPRYLIKTRGQQVTLSCSPISGHRSVSWYQQTPGQGLQFLFEYFSETQRNKGNFPGRFSGRQFSNSRSEMNVSTLELGDSALYLCASSLGLTGDYEAFFGQGTRLTVV.

V and J are TRBV28 and TRBJ1-5, with D maybe TRBD1 (5 bases). The V and J ends lost 8 bases and 6 bases respectively, with 17 bases between them. There are 14 residues in the CDR3. Germline values: CDR1 MDHEN, CDR2 SYDVKM. The CDR3 loop is CASGWRGIGQPQHF. The CDR3 DNA follows: TGTGCCAGCGGTTGGAGGGGTATCGGTCAGCCCCAGCATTTT.

The chain carries TRBV5-1 and TRBJ2-7; TRBD1 matches at 10 bases. The CDR3 loop spans 15 amino acids. Germline V CDR1 and CDR2: SGHRS, YFSETQ. J gave up 2 bases and V 0 bases, and 2 bases lay outside the gene matches. The CDR3 region is CASSLGQGAPYEQYF. The CDR3 region has the DNA TGCGCCAGCAGCTTGGGACAGGGGGCCCCCTACGAGCAGTACTTC.

There are a few counts of this clone. The chain couples TRBV25-1 to TRBJ2-7; D remains ambiguous. V was shortened by 7 bases and J by 4 bases, with 8 bases between the two germline ends. The CDR3 is 11 amino acids. Germline loops: CDR1 MGHDK, CDR2 SYGVNS. This CDR3 reads CASTGLYEQYF. As DNA, the CDR3 is TGTGCCAGCACCGGCCTTTACGAGCAGTACTTC.

This chain uses TRBV19 with TRBJ2-7; 7 bases map to TRBD2. V lost 8 bases to trimming and J lost 0 bases; unmatched junction nucleotides: 7. There are 14 residues in the CDR3. The germline V gene encodes CDR1 LNHDA and CDR2 SQIVND (reference sequence). The CDR3 sequence: CASQSSGASYEQYF. In DNA form, the CDR3 reads TGTGCCAGTCAGTCTAGCGGAGCCTCCTACGAGCAGTACTTC.

The CDR3 DNA reads as TGTGCCAGCAGTTTACAGGGCCGGTTCGGCAATGAGCAGTTCTTC. Translating it yields CASSLQGRFGNEQFF. This chain links TRBV6-1 with TRBJ2-1; weak D call: TRBD1 (6 bases). The CDR3 is made up of 15 amino acids. The V and J ends lost 5 bases and 6 bases respectively, with 17 bases between them. Germline V gene data show CDR1 as MNHNS and CDR2 as SASEGT.

The chain has TRBV29-1 and TRBJ2-3; D possibly uses TRBD1 or TRBD2 (5 bases each). This CDR3 is built from 15 residues. V was clipped by 2 bases and J by 5 bases, with 17 bases between them. Germline CDR1 and CDR2: SQVTM and ANQGSEA. The CDR3 bases are TGCAGCGTTGAAACCGCCAGCGGAAGGGGAGATACGCAGTATTTT. This gives the protein CSVETASGRGDTQYF.

Here the CDR3 reads CASRTGPWTQYF. The CDR3 bases are TGTGCCAGCAGAACCGGACCCTGGACGCAGTATTTT. The chain couples TRBV6-1 to TRBJ2-3; no clear D gene. V shed 6 bases and J shed 9 bases, with 13 bases lying between them. Per the germline V gene, CDR1 is MNHNS and CDR2 is SASEGT. The CDR3 runs 12 residues.

This clone was counted many times. The V and J genes are TRBV5-4 and TRBJ1-4; D unresolved. V dropped 3 bases and J dropped 6 bases, with 12 bases sitting between them. This CDR3 is 14 amino acids long. The germline CDR1 and CDR2 sequences are SGHNT and YYREEE (reference sequence). The DNA for the CDR3 is TGTGCCAGCAGCTACCAAGAGTATGATGAAAAACTGTTTTTT. Protein: CASSYQEYDEKLFF.

V gene TRBV5-4 combines with J gene TRBJ2-3; D gene ambiguous. The germline V gene encodes CDR1 SGHNT and CDR2 YYREEE (reference sequence). This CDR3 contains 15 residues. Trimming took 0 bases from V and 4 from J, leaving 12 bases between them. The CDR3 DNA follows: TGTGCCAGCAGCTTGGAGGGCGACAACGCAGATACGCAGTATTTT. Amino acids: CASSLEGDNADTQYF.

This clone was counted only a few times. The chain employs TRBV5-1 and TRBJ2-7, with 9 bases that match TRBD2. J lost 6 bases, V lost 7 bases, and 17 bases had no gene match. The CDR3 length is 16 residues. The V gene's germline CDR1 is SGHRS and CDR2 YFSETQ. The CDR3, as DNA: TGCGCCAGCGGACTCAATTTAGCGGGAGATAAGGGCGAGCAGTACTTC. As protein: CASGLNLAGDKGEQYF.

The chain uses TRBV4-1 and TRBJ2-7; 8 positions agree with TRBD2. The V gene's germline CDR1 is MGHRA and CDR2 YSYEKL. This CDR3 comprises 15 residues. With 4 bases clipped from V and 2 bases from J, the junction kept 7 bases outside the gene matches. CDR3 nucleotides: TGCGCCAGCAGCCTAGTAGCGGGATATGCCTACGAGCAGTACTTC. It codes for CASSLVAGYAYEQYF.

The V gene is TRBV7-9, the J gene TRBJ2-3, with D unclear. Germline assignment: CDR1 SEHNR and CDR2 FQNEAQ (reference sequence). The ends were cut back, 1 base at V and 5 bases at J, with 7 bases in the middle. There are 13 residues in the CDR3. CDR3 nucleotides: TGTGCCAGCAGCTTAGACAGTAGAGATACGCAGTATTTT. This translates into CASSLDSRDTQYF.

This clone was detected only a few times. The gene calls are TRBV5-5 and TRBJ2-4; D call uncertain. The CDR3 extends over 16 amino acids. Germline CDR1 reads SGHKS; CDR2 reads YYEKEE (reference sequence). V shed 4 bases and J shed 0 bases, with 14 bases lying between them. Here the CDR3 DNA reads TGTGCCAGCAGCCCCGAGCCGGACGGAGCCAAAAACATTCAGTACTTC. Residues: CASSPEPDGAKNIQYF.